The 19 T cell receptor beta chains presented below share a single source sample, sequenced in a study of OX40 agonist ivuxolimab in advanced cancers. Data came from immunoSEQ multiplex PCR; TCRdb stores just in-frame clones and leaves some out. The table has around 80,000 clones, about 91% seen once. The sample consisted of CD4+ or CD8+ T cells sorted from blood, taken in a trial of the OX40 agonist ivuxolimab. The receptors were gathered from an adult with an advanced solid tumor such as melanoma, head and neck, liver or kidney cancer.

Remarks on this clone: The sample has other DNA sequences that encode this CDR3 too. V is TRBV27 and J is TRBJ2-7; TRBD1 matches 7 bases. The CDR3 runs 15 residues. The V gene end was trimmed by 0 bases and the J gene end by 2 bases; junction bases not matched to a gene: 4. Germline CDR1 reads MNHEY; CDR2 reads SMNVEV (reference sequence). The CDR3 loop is CASSLSRQGPYEQYF. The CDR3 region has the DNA TGTGCCAGCAGTTTATCGAGACAGGGACCCTACGAGCAGTACTTC.

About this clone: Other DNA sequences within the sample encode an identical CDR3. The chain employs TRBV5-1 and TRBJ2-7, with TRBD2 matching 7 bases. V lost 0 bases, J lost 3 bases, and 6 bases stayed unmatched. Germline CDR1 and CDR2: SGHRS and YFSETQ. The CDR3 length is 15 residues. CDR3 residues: CASSLAGWTSYEQYF. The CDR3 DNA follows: TGCGCCAGCAGCTTGGCGGGGTGGACTAGCTACGAGCAGTACTTC. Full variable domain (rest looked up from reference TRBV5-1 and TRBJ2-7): KAGVTQTPRYLIKTRGQQVTLSCSPISGHRSVSWYQQTPGQGLQFLFEYFSETQRNKGNFPGRFSGRQFSNSRSEMNVSTLELGDSALYLCASSLAGWTSYEQYFGPGTRLTVT.

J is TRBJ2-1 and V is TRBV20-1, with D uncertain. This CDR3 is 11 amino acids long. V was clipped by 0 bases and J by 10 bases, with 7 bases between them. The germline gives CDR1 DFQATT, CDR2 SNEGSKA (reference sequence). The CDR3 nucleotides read TGCAGTGCTAGAGACGCCCCCGAGCAGTTCTTC. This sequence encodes CSARDAPEQFF.

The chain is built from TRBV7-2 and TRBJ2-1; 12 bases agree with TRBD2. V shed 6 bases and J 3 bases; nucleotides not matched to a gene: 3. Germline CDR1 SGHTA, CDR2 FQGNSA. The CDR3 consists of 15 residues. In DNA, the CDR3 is TGTGCCAGCAGTCGGACTAGCGGGAACTACAATGAGCAGTTCTTC. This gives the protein CASSRTSGNYNEQFF.

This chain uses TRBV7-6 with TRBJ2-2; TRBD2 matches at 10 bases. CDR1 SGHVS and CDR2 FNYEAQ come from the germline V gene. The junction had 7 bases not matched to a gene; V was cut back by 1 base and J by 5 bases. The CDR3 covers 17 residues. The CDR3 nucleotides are TGTGCCAGCAGCTTAGAATATAGCGGGAGGAGTACCGGGGAGCTGTTTTTT. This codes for CASSLEYSGRSTGELFF.

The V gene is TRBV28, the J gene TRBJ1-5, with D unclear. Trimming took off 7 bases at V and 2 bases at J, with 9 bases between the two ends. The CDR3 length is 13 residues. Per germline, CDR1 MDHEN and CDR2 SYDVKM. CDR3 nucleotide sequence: TGTGCCAGCATCTGGGCAGGCAATCAGCCCCAGCATTTT. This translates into CASIWAGNQPQHF.

The CDR3 DNA sequence: TGTGCCAGCAGTGAAAGGATTAGCGGGGGTTCAGATACGCAGTATTTT. It codes for CASSERISGGSDTQYF. This chain links TRBV6-1 with TRBJ2-3; 9 bases map to TRBD2. The CDR3 loop spans 16 amino acids. V was pared by 2 bases and J by 4 bases, with 7 bases of the junction left unmatched. Germline V gives CDR1 MNHNS, CDR2 SASEGT.

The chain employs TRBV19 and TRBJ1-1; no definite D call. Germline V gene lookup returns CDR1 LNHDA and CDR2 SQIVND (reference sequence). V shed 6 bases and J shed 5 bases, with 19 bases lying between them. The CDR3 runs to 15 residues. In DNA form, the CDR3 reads TGTGCCAGTAGAAGTCAACCGGGAGGTGGGACTGAAGCTTTCTTT. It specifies CASRSQPGGGTEAFF.

The chain's CDR3 is CASSVGLAVNEQYF. The CDR3 DNA reads as TGTGCCAGCAGCGTAGGACTAGCGGTTAACGAGCAGTACTTC. V usage is TRBV9 and J usage is TRBJ2-7; 9 bases align to TRBD2. The CDR3 has 14 amino acids. V trimming: 0 bases; J trimming: 5 bases; junction bases outside the gene matches: 3. Germline CDR1 and CDR2: SGDLS and YYNGEE.

The CDR3 DNA follows: TGTGCCAGCACCGATTCGGCAGGGGTCTCCTACGAGCAGTACTTC. Residues: CASTDSAGVSYEQYF. The chain employs TRBV28 and TRBJ2-7, with D maybe TRBD1 (6 bases). Looked up from germline, CDR1 is MDHEN and CDR2 is SYDVKM. CDR3 length equals 15 residues. Deletions cut 7 bases from V and 0 bases from J, with 16 bases between.

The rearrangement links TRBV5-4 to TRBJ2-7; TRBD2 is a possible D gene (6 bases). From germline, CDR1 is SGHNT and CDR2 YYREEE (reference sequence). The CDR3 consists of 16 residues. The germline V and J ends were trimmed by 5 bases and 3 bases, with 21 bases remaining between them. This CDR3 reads CASSLAGTARSYEQYF. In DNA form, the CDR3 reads TGTGCCAGCAGTCTGGCGGGGACTGCGAGGAGCTACGAGCAGTACTTC.

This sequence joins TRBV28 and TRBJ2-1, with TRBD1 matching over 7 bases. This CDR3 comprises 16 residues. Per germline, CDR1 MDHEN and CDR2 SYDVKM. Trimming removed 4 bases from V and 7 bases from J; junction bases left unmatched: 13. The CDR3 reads CASSSPNRQGLNEQFF. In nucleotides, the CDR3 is TGTGCCAGCAGTTCCCCGAATCGACAGGGCCTAAATGAGCAGTTCTTC.

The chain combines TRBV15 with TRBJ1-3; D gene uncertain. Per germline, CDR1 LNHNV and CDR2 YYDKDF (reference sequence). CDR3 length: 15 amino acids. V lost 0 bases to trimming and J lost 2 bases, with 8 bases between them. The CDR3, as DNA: TGTGCCACCAGCAGAGATCCGGGGACTGGAAACACCATATATTTT. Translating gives CATSRDPGTGNTIYF.

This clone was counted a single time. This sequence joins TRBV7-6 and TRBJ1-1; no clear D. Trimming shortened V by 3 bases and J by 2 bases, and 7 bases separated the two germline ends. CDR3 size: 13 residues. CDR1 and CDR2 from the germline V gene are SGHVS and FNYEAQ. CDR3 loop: CASSFGSNTEAFF. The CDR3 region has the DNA TGTGCCAGCAGCTTTGGCAGTAACACTGAAGCTTTCTTT.

The CDR3 nucleotides read TGTGCCAGCAGTTTAGGGACAGGGTTCTACGAGCAGTACTTC. As protein: CASSLGTGFYEQYF. The V gene is TRBV28, the J gene TRBJ2-5; 9 bases match TRBD1. Matching the DNA end better, TRBJ2-7 makes the J call doubtful. The CDR3 contains 14 residues. Germline-derived CDR1 and CDR2 are MDHEN and SYDVKM.

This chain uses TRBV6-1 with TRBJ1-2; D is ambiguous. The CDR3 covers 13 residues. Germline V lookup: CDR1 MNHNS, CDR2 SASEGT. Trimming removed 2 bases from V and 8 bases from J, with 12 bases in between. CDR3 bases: TGTGCCAGCAGTGAAACGACGACGAGGGGCTACACCTTC. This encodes CASSETTTRGYTF.

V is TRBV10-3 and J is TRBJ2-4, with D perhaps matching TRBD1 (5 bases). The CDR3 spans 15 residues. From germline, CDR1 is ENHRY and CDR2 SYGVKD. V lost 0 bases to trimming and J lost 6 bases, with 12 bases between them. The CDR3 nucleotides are TGTGCCATCAGTGAGTCGAAGGGGTATACAAACATTCAGTACTTC. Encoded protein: CAISESKGYTNIQYF.

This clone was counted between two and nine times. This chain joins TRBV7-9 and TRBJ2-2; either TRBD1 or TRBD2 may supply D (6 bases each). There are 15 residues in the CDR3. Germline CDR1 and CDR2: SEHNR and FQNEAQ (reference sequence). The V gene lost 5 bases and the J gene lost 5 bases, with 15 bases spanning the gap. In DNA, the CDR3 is TGTGCCAGCAGCCTTAGCCGGGGGCGGACCGGGGAGCTGTTTTTT. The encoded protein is CASSLSRGRTGELFF.

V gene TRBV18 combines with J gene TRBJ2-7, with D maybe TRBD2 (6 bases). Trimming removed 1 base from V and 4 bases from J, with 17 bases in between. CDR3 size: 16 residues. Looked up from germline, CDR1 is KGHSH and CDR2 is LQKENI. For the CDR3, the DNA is TGTGCCAGCTCACCACGGGGGGTGCTAGGTGGTTACGAGCAGTACTTC. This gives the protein CASSPRGVLGGYEQYF.